A selection of T cell receptor beta chains follows, all from one sample in a study of blood T cell repertoires in COVID-19. Clones were sequenced by immunoSEQ multiplex PCR, and TCRdb holds only the in-frame ones, with some missing. The table lists more than 150,000 clones, roughly nine tenths of them singletons, with about 2.5% in the top ten. The sequenced sample was peripheral blood. These receptors were obtained from a woman in her seventies with acute or convalescent COVID-19. Both conserved end residues are part of each CDR3. D genes are given only for firm matches. Expanded clones get a size class; other rows say once, few or many, or leave the size out.

d_call: TRBD1
cdr3_length: 15
clone_size: NA
j_call: TRBJ1-1
v_call: TRBV3-1/TRBV3-2
cdr3_nt: TGTGCCAGCAGCCAATGGTCCACAGGGGTAGGGAAAGCTTTCTTT
cdr3_aa: CASSQWSTGVGKAFF

d_call: NA
cdr3_length: 17
clone_size: few
j_call: TRBJ2-1
v_call: TRBV14
cdr3_nt: TGTGCCAGCAGCCAAGGTTTCCGGGAAGTTAGGCGCAATGAGCAGTTCTTC
cdr3_aa: CASSQGFREVRRNEQFF

d_call: NA
cdr3_length: 14
clone_size: NA
j_call: TRBJ1-2
v_call: TRBV2
cdr3_nt: TGTGCCAGCAGTCCCCGGGACACCGCCTATGGCTACACCTTC
cdr3_aa: CASSPRDTAYGYTF

d_call: TRBD1
cdr3_length: 13
clone_size: few
j_call: TRBJ2-7
v_call: TRBV10-1
cdr3_nt: TGCGCCAGCGGAGGGACAGGGGTCCGCGAGCAGTACTTC
cdr3_aa: CASGGTGVREQYF

d_call: TRBD1
cdr3_length: 15
clone_size: NA
j_call: TRBJ1-2
v_call: TRBV18
cdr3_nt: TGTGCCAGCTCACTCCTACGGGACAGCGACTATGGCTACACCTTC
cdr3_aa: CASSLLRDSDYGYTF

d_call: NA
cdr3_length: 19
clone_size: once
j_call: TRBJ2-6
v_call: TRBV10-3
cdr3_nt: TGTGCCATCAGTCCAATTGACAGGTATTCAGCCTCTGGGGCCAACGTCCTGACTTTC
cdr3_aa: CAISPIDRYSASGANVLTF

d_call: NA
cdr3_length: 11
clone_size: once
j_call: TRBJ2-5
v_call: TRBV7-9
cdr3_nt: TGTGCCAGCAGCGTTAGTGAGACCCAGTACTTC
cdr3_aa: CASSVSETQYF

d_call: NA
cdr3_length: 15
clone_size: NA
j_call: TRBJ1-4
v_call: TRBV5-1
cdr3_nt: TGCGCCAGCAGCTTGTTGGGACACGGTAATGAAAAACTGTTTTTT
cdr3_aa: CASSLLGHGNEKLFF

d_call: TRBD1
cdr3_length: 14
clone_size: NA
j_call: TRBJ1-2
v_call: TRBV27
cdr3_nt: TGTGCCAGCAGCCTGGGACAGGGGTGGGCTGGCTACACCTTC
cdr3_aa: CASSLGQGWAGYTF

d_call: TRBD1
cdr3_length: 17
clone_size: NA
j_call: TRBJ1-2
v_call: TRBV27
cdr3_nt: TGTGCCAGCAGTTTAACCTTCCGGGACAGGGTAATCTATGGCTACACCTTC
cdr3_aa: CASSLTFRDRVIYGYTF

d_call: NA
cdr3_length: 17
clone_size: NA
j_call: TRBJ1-5
v_call: TRBV3-1/TRBV3-2
cdr3_nt: TGTGCCAGCAGCCAAGTTGGCTTAAGTTACAGGTCTCAGCCCCAGCATTTT
cdr3_aa: CASSQVGLSYRSQPQHF

d_call: NA
cdr3_length: 17
clone_size: NA
j_call: TRBJ1-4
v_call: TRBV28
cdr3_nt: TGTGCCAGCAGTTTAGGTCGGTGGTTCGCAACTAATGAAAAACTGTTTTTT
cdr3_aa: CASSLGRWFATNEKLFF

d_call: TRBD1
cdr3_length: 14
clone_size: NA
j_call: TRBJ1-2
v_call: TRBV11-2
cdr3_nt: TGTGCCAGCAGACCGACAGGGGGTGCGGGTGGCTACACCTTC
cdr3_aa: CASRPTGGAGGYTF

d_call: NA
cdr3_length: 16
clone_size: NA
j_call: TRBJ1-1
v_call: TRBV27
cdr3_nt: TGTGCCAGCAGTTTGCACTATCTAACGGAGAACACTGAAGCTTTCTTT
cdr3_aa: CASSLHYLTENTEAFF

d_call: NA
cdr3_length: 12
clone_size: few
j_call: TRBJ2-7
v_call: TRBV30
cdr3_nt: TGTGCCTGGGCCCGGGACATCTACGAGCAGTACTTC
cdr3_aa: CAWARDIYEQYF

d_call: NA
cdr3_length: 14
clone_size: NA
j_call: TRBJ1-1
v_call: TRBV2
cdr3_nt: TGTGCCAGCAGTACACGAGGGATGAACACTGAAGCTTTCTTT
cdr3_aa: CASSTRGMNTEAFF

d_call: TRBD1
cdr3_length: 15
clone_size: NA
j_call: TRBJ1-6
v_call: TRBV5-5
cdr3_nt: TGTGCCAGCAGCGAGGGACAGTTTGAGAATTCACCCCTCCACTTT
cdr3_aa: CASSEGQFENSPLHF

d_call: NA
cdr3_length: 14
clone_size: NA
j_call: TRBJ1-2
v_call: TRBV5-1
cdr3_nt: TGCGCCAGCAGTCCGGTGGGACACCGATTCGGCTACACCTTC
cdr3_aa: CASSPVGHRFGYTF

d_call: NA
cdr3_length: 13
clone_size: NA
j_call: TRBJ1-6
v_call: TRBV7-6
cdr3_nt: TGTGCCAGCAGCCTGGGGCCTGATTCACCCCTCCACTTT
cdr3_aa: CASSLGPDSPLHF

d_call: NA
cdr3_length: 14
clone_size: NA
j_call: TRBJ2-1
v_call: TRBV3-1/TRBV3-2
cdr3_nt: TGTGCCAGCAGCCAAGATGCAGGTAACAATGAGCAGTTCTTC
cdr3_aa: CASSQDAGNNEQFF

d_call: TRBD1
cdr3_length: 14
clone_size: NA
j_call: TRBJ2-2
v_call: TRBV11-1
cdr3_nt: TGTGCCAGCAGCCAGGGGGCCGGAACCGGGGAGCTGTTTTTT
cdr3_aa: CASSQGAGTGELFF

d_call: NA
cdr3_length: 14
clone_size: NA
j_call: TRBJ1-2
v_call: TRBV4-3
cdr3_nt: TGCGCCAGCAGCCAAGAAGTTGGGAGATATGGCTACACCTTC
cdr3_aa: CASSQEVGRYGYTF

d_call: NA
cdr3_length: 14
clone_size: NA
j_call: TRBJ1-1
v_call: TRBV5-6
cdr3_nt: TGTGCCAGCAGCTTGAGCAGGGTGAGGACTGAAGCTTTCTTT
cdr3_aa: CASSLSRVRTEAFF

d_call: TRBD2
cdr3_length: 14
clone_size: NA
j_call: TRBJ2-7
v_call: TRBV4-2
cdr3_nt: TGTGCCAGCAGCAAAAGCGGGGGATCCTACGAGCAGTACTTC
cdr3_aa: CASSKSGGSYEQYF

d_call: NA
cdr3_length: 13
clone_size: NA
j_call: TRBJ2-5
v_call: TRBV20-1
cdr3_nt: TGCAGTGCTAGTCCCTCGGGTACAGAGACCCAGTACTTC
cdr3_aa: CSASPSGTETQYF

d_call: TRBD2
cdr3_length: 17
clone_size: NA
j_call: TRBJ2-2
v_call: TRBV5-1
cdr3_nt: TGCGCCAGCAGTTGGGGCCAGGGAGGGTTGAGCACCGGGGAGCTGTTTTTT
cdr3_aa: CASSWGQGGLSTGELFF

d_call: TRBD1
cdr3_length: 15
clone_size: once
j_call: TRBJ2-1
v_call: TRBV10-3
cdr3_nt: TGTGCCATCAGTCGGGGGGACAGGGTCTACAATGAGCAGTTCTTC
cdr3_aa: CAISRGDRVYNEQFF

d_call: NA
cdr3_length: 18
clone_size: NA
j_call: TRBJ1-2
v_call: TRBV12-2
cdr3_nt: TGTGCAAGTCGCTTAGAGTTAGCGGGGCCCGGGGCTAACTATGGCTACACCTTC
cdr3_aa: CASRLELAGPGANYGYTF

d_call: TRBD1
cdr3_length: 14
clone_size: NA
j_call: TRBJ1-1
v_call: TRBV6-1
cdr3_nt: TGTGCCAGCAGTGAAGTATACAGGGGCGCTGAAGCTTTCTTT
cdr3_aa: CASSEVYRGAEAFF

d_call: NA
cdr3_length: 18
clone_size: NA
j_call: TRBJ1-5
v_call: TRBV23-1
cdr3_nt: TGCGCCAGCAGTCATGAGGCCTTTTCGGGAGGAAAAAATCAGCCCCAGCATTTT
cdr3_aa: CASSHEAFSGGKNQPQHF

d_call: NA
cdr3_length: 17
clone_size: NA
j_call: TRBJ1-1
v_call: TRBV2
cdr3_nt: TGTGCCAGCAGTGTAAGCCCCGGACAGTTTATGAACACTGAAGCTTTCTTT
cdr3_aa: CASSVSPGQFMNTEAFF

d_call: TRBD1
cdr3_length: 14
clone_size: NA
j_call: TRBJ2-2
v_call: TRBV30
cdr3_nt: TGTGCCTGGAGTGCCCAGGGGGCTACCGGGGAGCTGTTTTTT
cdr3_aa: CAWSAQGATGELFF

d_call: NA
cdr3_length: 15
clone_size: NA
j_call: TRBJ2-5
v_call: TRBV6-5
cdr3_nt: TGTGCCAGCAGCAGGGACATCGACGAACAAGAGACCCAGTACTTC
cdr3_aa: CASSRDIDEQETQYF

d_call: NA
cdr3_length: 12
clone_size: NA
j_call: TRBJ2-2
v_call: TRBV6-6
cdr3_nt: TGTGCCCTCTCGCCGGGGGTCGGGGAGCTGTTTTTT
cdr3_aa: CALSPGVGELFF

d_call: TRBD2
cdr3_length: 19
clone_size: NA
j_call: TRBJ2-6
v_call: TRBV7-9
cdr3_nt: TGTGCCAGCAGCTTAGGGGGGGGTCTAGCTCCCCTCTGGGCCAACGTCCTGACTTTC
cdr3_aa: CASSLGGGLAPLWANVLTF

d_call: TRBD2
cdr3_length: 16
clone_size: NA
j_call: TRBJ2-1
v_call: TRBV5-1
cdr3_nt: TGCGCCAGCAGCTTGGGACTAGCGGGGGGGAACAATGAGCAGTTCTTC
cdr3_aa: CASSLGLAGGNNEQFF

d_call: TRBD1
cdr3_length: 18
clone_size: NA
j_call: TRBJ1-1
v_call: TRBV7-2
cdr3_nt: TGTGCCAGCAGCCGTTACGGGACAGGGGGCGGGTCGGCCACTGAAGCTTTCTTT
cdr3_aa: CASSRYGTGGGSATEAFF

d_call: TRBD1
cdr3_length: 15
clone_size: NA
j_call: TRBJ2-1
v_call: TRBV7-9
cdr3_nt: TGTGCCAGCAGCTTACCTCGGGACAGGGTCGATGAGCAGTTCTTC
cdr3_aa: CASSLPRDRVDEQFF

d_call: TRBD1
cdr3_length: 14
clone_size: NA
j_call: TRBJ1-1
v_call: TRBV2
cdr3_nt: TGTGCCAGCAGCCTACAGGGGACGAACACTGAAGCTTTCTTT
cdr3_aa: CASSLQGTNTEAFF

d_call: NA
cdr3_length: 14
clone_size: few
j_call: TRBJ1-2
v_call: TRBV5-1
cdr3_nt: TGCGCCAGCAGCTGGTCGGTAGCTAACTATGGCTACACCTTC
cdr3_aa: CASSWSVANYGYTF

d_call: NA
cdr3_length: 15
clone_size: once
j_call: TRBJ2-2
v_call: TRBV15
cdr3_nt: TGTGCCACCAGCAGAGGGGCTAGCCGGACCGGGGAGCTGTTTTTT
cdr3_aa: CATSRGASRTGELFF

d_call: TRBD1
cdr3_length: 18
clone_size: NA
j_call: TRBJ1-3
v_call: TRBV27
cdr3_nt: TGTGCCAGCAGTTCATACACCCCGGACAGGGCCTCTGGAAACACCATATATTTT
cdr3_aa: CASSSYTPDRASGNTIYF

d_call: NA
cdr3_length: 16
clone_size: NA
j_call: TRBJ1-6
v_call: TRBV10-3
cdr3_nt: TGTGCCATCAGTGAGCAACCATATGCAGGGGTTTCACCCCTCCACTTT
cdr3_aa: CAISEQPYAGVSPLHF

d_call: NA
cdr3_length: 10
clone_size: NA
j_call: TRBJ1-1
v_call: TRBV29-1
cdr3_nt: TGCAGCGGCGAATTCACTGAAGCTTTCTTT
cdr3_aa: CSGEFTEAFF

d_call: NA
cdr3_length: 13
clone_size: NA
j_call: TRBJ1-5
v_call: TRBV19
cdr3_nt: TGTGCCAGTAACGTGCCGGGGAATCAGCCCCAGCATTTT
cdr3_aa: CASNVPGNQPQHF

d_call: TRBD1
cdr3_length: 15
clone_size: few
j_call: TRBJ1-1
v_call: TRBV5-1
cdr3_nt: TGCGCCAGCCGGGACAGACCTTGGGGGAACACTGAAGCTTTCTTT
cdr3_aa: CASRDRPWGNTEAFF